These 17 T cell receptor beta chains came from one sample sequenced in a study of blood T cells in healthy people across ages. For the second PCR, which ran for roughly 7 to 11 cycles, a sample-barcoded 5' primer and a J-beta primer mix were used. TCRdb re-called the 5' RACE reads with MiXCR, one entry per CDR3 protein. The repertoire holds about 1.8 million distinct CDR3 sequences, with less than 50% as singletons. The sequenced sample was blood. The receptors here all came from a woman in her thirties or forties in good health.

The chain recombines TRBV28 with TRBJ2-7, with TRBD1 as a possible D gene (6 bases). V was trimmed by 8 bases and J by 0 bases, leaving 14 bases between them. Germline loops: CDR1 MDHEN, CDR2 SYDVKM. The CDR3 loop spans 14 amino acids. CDR3 residues: CASLTGQNSYEQYF. The CDR3 DNA sequence: TGTGCCAGCCTGACCGGACAGAACTCCTACGAGCAGTACTTC. The entire variable domain, with the rest obtained from reference TRBV28 and TRBJ2-7, is as follows: DVKVTQSSRYLVKRTGEKVFLECVQDMDHENMFWYRQDPGLGLRLIYFSYDVKMKEKGDIPEGYSVSREKKERFSLILESASTNQTSMYLCASLTGQNSYEQYFGPGTRLTVT.

This clonotype has just a few counts. This rearrangement joins TRBV7-2 to TRBJ1-2, with D possibly TRBD1 on 5 matching bases. Germline V gives CDR1 SGHTA, CDR2 FQGNSA. The CDR3 runs 15 residues. The ends were cut back, 5 bases at V and 4 bases at J, with 17 bases in the middle. CDR3 sequence: CASSLGWGSGYGYTF. CDR3 nucleotides: TGTGCCAGCAGCCTAGGTTGGGGGTCTGGCTATGGCTACACCTTC.

The V call is TRBV20-1, the J call TRBJ2-1; D is ambiguous. This CDR3 spans 14 amino acids. Germline CDR1 and CDR2: DFQATT and SNEGSKA (reference sequence). Trimming took 0 bases from V and 2 from J, leaving 8 bases between them. The CDR3 loop is CSARDTLAYNEQFF. The CDR3 DNA sequence: TGCAGTGCTAGAGATACTCTAGCCTACAATGAGCAGTTCTTC.

V is TRBV20-1 and J is TRBJ2-1; 12 nucleotides line up with TRBD2. This CDR3 is built from 14 residues. Germline-derived CDR1 and CDR2 are DFQATT and SNEGSKA (reference sequence). V shed 5 bases, J shed 4 bases, and the junction held 3 bases outside the gene matches. The CDR3: CSAGGTSGYNEQFF. CDR3 DNA sequence: TGCAGTGCTGGGGGGACTAGCGGGTACAATGAGCAGTTCTTC.

There are a few counts of this clonotype. The chain carries TRBV7-9 and TRBJ1-2; D call uncertain. This CDR3 comprises 17 residues. In germline, CDR1 is SEHNR, CDR2 FQNEAQ (reference sequence). Trimming cost V 1 base and J 7 bases, with 22 bases left between them. Here the CDR3 DNA reads TGTGCCAGCAGCTTAGAGGTTCGGAGTCCATGGGGAGGTGGCTACACCTTC. Residues: CASSLEVRSPWGGGYTF. Full variable domain (outside the CDR3, taken from reference TRBV7-9 and TRBJ1-2): DTGVSQNPRHKITKRGQNVTFRCDPISEHNRLYWYRQTLGQGPEFLTYFQNEAQLEKSRLLSDRFSAERPKGSFSTLEIQRTEQGDSAMYLCASSLEVRSPWGGGYTFGSGTRLTVV.

About this clonotype itself: One end of the junction is discordant with germline, which a read error may explain. This chain links TRBV7-2 with TRBJ2-5; D gene unclear. In germline, CDR1 is SGHTA, CDR2 FQGNSA. This CDR3 is built from 13 residues. DNA of the CDR3: TGTGCCGGCAGCTTACTGTCCCAAGAGACCCAGTACTTC. It encodes CAGSLLSQETQYF.

In regard to this clonotype: At one boundary the junction diverges from the germline segment, which might be a read error. The gene calls are TRBV7-6 and TRBJ2-1; no definite D call. CDR1 and CDR2 from the germline V gene are SGHVS and FNYEAQ. CDR3 size: 13 residues. CDR3 DNA: TGTGCCAACAGCCCGCGGAGAAGCAATGAGCAGTTCTTC. Its protein is CANSPRRSNEQFF.

V gene TRBV4-3 combines with J gene TRBJ2-5; D perhaps matches TRBD1 (6 bases). Germline assignment: CDR1 LGHNA and CDR2 YSLEER. V was trimmed by 0 bases and J by 5 bases, leaving 13 bases between them. The CDR3 totals 15 residues. Here the CDR3 DNA reads TGCGCCAGCAGCCAAGATCTGTCAGGGGTGGAGACCCAGTACTTC. As protein: CASSQDLSGVETQYF.

The rearrangement uses TRBV5-1 and TRBJ2-1; maybe TRBD2 (5 bases). Trimming took 7 bases from V and 0 from J, leaving 11 bases between them. The CDR3 is 14 amino acids. The germline V gene has CDR1 SGHRS and CDR2 YFSETQ. CDR3 residues: CASGLDNSYNEQFF. The CDR3 DNA reads as TGCGCCAGCGGACTTGATAACTCCTACAATGAGCAGTTCTTC.

This clonotype was counted between two and nine times. This chain links TRBV2 with TRBJ2-5, with 9 nucleotides matching TRBD1. The V segment lost 3 bases and the J segment 2 bases; nucleotides outside the gene matches: 7. In germline, CDR1 is SNHLY, CDR2 FYNNEI. This CDR3 has 16 amino acids. The CDR3 bases are TGTGCCAGCAGTGATGCCGGGACAGGGATACAAGAGACCCAGTACTTC. Translated, it gives CASSDAGTGIQETQYF.

The V and J genes are TRBV20-1 and TRBJ2-3, with 13 nucleotides matching TRBD2. Trimming took 6 bases from V and 8 from J; bases not matched to a gene: 5. The CDR3 is 13 residues long. CDR1 DFQATT and CDR2 SNEGSKA come from the germline V gene (reference sequence). As DNA, the CDR3 is TGCAGTGCCAGGACTAGCGGGGGAATTACGCAGTATTTT. This gives the protein CSARTSGGITQYF.

The chain has TRBV7-8 and TRBJ2-6; D not certain. Per the germline V gene, CDR1 is SGHVS and CDR2 is FQNEAQ. V was trimmed by 5 bases and J by 0 bases, leaving 17 bases between them. This CDR3 has 18 amino acids. DNA for the CDR3: TGTGCCAGCAGCGTCAACGGGCAACTCCTCTCTGGGGCCAACGTCCTGACTTTC. Its translation: CASSVNGQLLSGANVLTF.

This clonotype has more than one count but fewer than ten. The rearrangement uses TRBV3-1 and TRBJ2-3; D not resolved. CDR3 length: 14 residues. V shed 4 bases and J shed 6 bases, with 14 bases lying between them. Germline V gives CDR1 LGHDT, CDR2 YNNKEL (reference sequence). The CDR3 DNA sequence: TGTGCCAGCAGCCTCCAGGTCCCGACCGATACGCAGTATTTT. It translates to CASSLQVPTDTQYF.

The chain joins TRBV6-5 to TRBJ1-1, with 7 bases identical to TRBD1. The CDR3 is 15 amino acids. Germline V gene lookup returns CDR1 MNHEY and CDR2 SVGAGI. With 2 bases clipped from V and 2 bases from J, the junction kept 5 bases outside the gene matches. CDR3 DNA: TGTGCCAGCAGTTACAAAGGGACAGAAAACACTGAAGCTTTCTTT. Protein sequence: CASSYKGTENTEAFF.

This clonotype was picked up a small number of times. The chain combines TRBV10-3 with TRBJ2-4; the D is unclear. Germline V gene data show CDR1 as ENHRY and CDR2 as SYGVKD. V lost 2 bases to trimming and J lost 9 bases, with 11 bases between them. The CDR3 is 13 residues long. In DNA, the CDR3 is TGTGCCATCAGTGAGCGAGACGTCGGCATTCAGTACTTC. As protein: CAISERDVGIQYF.

This clonotype showed up just once. J is TRBJ2-5 and V is TRBV6-2 or TRBV6-3; TRBD2 might be the D (5 bases). The CDR3 length is 14 residues. CDR1 is MNHEY and CDR2 is SVGEGT in the germline V gene. Trimming shortened V by 2 bases and J by 4 bases, and 11 bases separated the two germline ends. The CDR3 loop reads CASSYNGVGETQYF. The CDR3 DNA reads TGTGCCAGCAGTTACAACGGGGTGGGAGAGACCCAGTACTTC.

There are a few counts of this clonotype. The chain employs TRBV6-5 and TRBJ2-6, with 7 bases lining up with TRBD1. The CDR3 contains 16 residues. Germline-derived CDR1 and CDR2 are MNHEY and SVGAGI. After removal of 7 bases from V and 0 bases from J, the junction contained 6 bases not matched to a gene. The CDR3 DNA sequence: TGTGCCAGCACTAGGGGGCCCCGCTCTGGGGCCAACGTCCTGACTTTC. Translating gives CASTRGPRSGANVLTF.